This note documents a single T cell receptor beta chain sequence. The data are from a study of cytomegalovirus exposure and HLA in healthy donors. Germline assignment: CDR1 MNHEY and CDR2 SMNVEV (reference sequence). The CDR3 length is 12 residues. V lost 6 bases and J lost 6, with 8 bases in between. 60 Vbeta and 13 Jbeta primers were used in PCR. The assay was immunoSEQ multiplex PCR, and TCRdb's table has in-frame clones only and misses some. The table includes about 90,000 clones, over 65% detected once. The J gene is TRBJ2-2, the V gene TRBV27, with D hard to call. The sample consisted of PBMCs. The TCR was taken from a woman between 35 and 50 years old in good health and CMV-seropositive. CDR3 in DNA: TGTGCCAGCAGAGAGGTCCCCGGGGAGCTGTTTTTT. This sequence encodes CASREVPGELFF.